This TCR beta chain is from a study of blood T cell repertoires in COVID-19. Germline CDR1 LNHNV, CDR2 YYDKDF (reference sequence). The V and J ends lost 1 base and 8 bases respectively, with 14 bases between them. The CDR3 runs to 15 residues. Seattle cases were enrolled at active infection and followed longitudinally. Measured with immunoSEQ multiplex PCR; TCRdb has only the in-frame clones, and not every one. The data contain fewer than 300,000 clones, roughly 83% of them singletons. This TCR came from a human donor with COVID-19, enrolled during active disease. The donor label of this sample is uncertain. The chain couples TRBV15 to TRBJ1-4; D is uncertain. The sample taken for sequencing was peripheral blood. CDR3 coding DNA: TGTGCCACCAGCAGAGGCCCCGGGGTAGAGGAAAAACTGTTTTTT. It encodes CATSRGPGVEEKLFF.